A selection of T cell receptor beta chains follows, all from one sample in a study of blood T cells in healthy people across ages. TCRdb independently ran MiXCR on the 5' RACE reads; one entry per CDR3 protein. Of around 690,000 distinct CDR3 sequences detected, roughly 53% appear once; the ten largest clones hold around 37%. The sample comprised blood. These receptors all come from a man between 60 and 70 years old in good health. The CDR3 runs from the conserved cysteine through the conserved F or W. A D gene is named only where the DNA matches it firmly. Clone size is stated in some rows and not others, as once, few, many or a class when expanded.

>TRBV5-1|TRBJ2-5|-|TRBD1
TGCGCCAGCAGCTTCCAGGGACAGCAAGAGACCCAGTACTTC
CASSFQGQQETQYF
>TRBV10-3|TRBJ1-5|-|-
TGTGCCACCAATGGGGGAGATAGCAATCAGCCCCAGCATTTT
CATNGGDSNQPQHF
>TRBV13|TRBJ1-2|few|-
TGTGCCAGCAGCCCACTTGGGGGGCGCTTCTATGGCTACACCTTC
CASSPLGGRFYGYTF
>TRBV2|TRBJ1-2|-|-
TGTGCAGGAGGGAGGGGGTACTATGGCTACACCTTC
CAGGRGYYGYTF
>TRBV7-2|TRBJ1-6|many|TRBD1
TGTGCCAGCAGCTTAGGGGGAGACAGGGGTTATAATTCACCCCTCCACTTT
CASSLGGDRGYNSPLHF
>TRBV3-1|TRBJ2-7|-|TRBD1
TGTGCCAGCAGCCGGCTTTTGGGACAGGGCTACGAGCAGTACTTC
CASSRLLGQGYEQYF
>TRBV6-5|TRBJ1-1|-|-
TGTGCCAGCAGTTCCCGTAACAGGGTGAACACTGAAGCTTTCTTT
CASSSRNRVNTEAFF
>TRBV23-1|TRBJ2-3|-|TRBD1
TGCGCCAGCAGTCTGGACAGGGGCGCTCCCACAGATACGCAGTATTTT
CASSLDRGAPTDTQYF
>TRBV10-3|TRBJ2-5|-|TRBD2
TGTGCCATCAGTGCTTCTAGCGGGGGAAACGGGGAGACCCAGTACTTC
CAISASSGGNGETQYF
>TRBV12-3/TRBV12-4|TRBJ1-2|-|-
TGTGCCAGCAGTTTAACCTATGGCTACACCTTC
CASSLTYGYTF
>TRBV5-1|TRBJ1-2|-|-
TGCGCCAGCAGCCCCCAGACGGGCCGATTTGGCTACACCTTC
CASSPQTGRFGYTF
>TRBV2|TRBJ2-2|-|-
TGTGCCAGCAGTCGGGAGATCACCGGGGAGCTGTTTTTT
CASSREITGELFF
>TRBV5-1|TRBJ2-7|once|TRBD2
TGCGCCAGCAGCTCTTCAGGGCCTGGACTAGCGGACGAGCAGTACTTC
CASSSSGPGLADEQYF
>TRBV5-1|TRBJ2-1|-|TRBD2
TGCGCCAGCAGCTTGGAGGCGGGGGGGGTCTACAATGAGCAGTTCTTC
CASSLEAGGVYNEQFF
>TRBV29-1|TRBJ2-3|-|-
TGCAGCACCACAGGCACTAGCACAGATACGCAGTATTTT
CSTTGTSTDTQYF
>TRBV6-1|TRBJ1-2|-|TRBD1
TGTGCCAGCAGTGAATCGGAGGGACAGGTTGGGGGCTACACCTTC
CASSESEGQVGGYTF
>TRBV2|TRBJ2-5|-|TRBD2
TGTGCCAGCACCCTCGGGACTACACAAGAGACCCAGTACTTC
CASTLGTTQETQYF
>TRBV7-2|TRBJ2-5|many|TRBD2
TGTGCCAGCAGCCCCCGACTAGTAGCGGGGACCCAGTACTTC
CASSPRLVAGTQYF
>TRBV29-1|TRBJ1-4|few|-
TGCAGCGTTGACGGCGGAGATGAAAAACTGTTTTTT
CSVDGGDEKLFF
>TRBV25-1|TRBJ2-3|-|-
TGTGCCAGCAGTGATGGACTCGGGGGTACAGATACGCAGTATTTT
CASSDGLGGTDTQYF
>TRBV28|TRBJ1-1|-|-
TGTGCCAGCAGTGTGGTCGGGACCACTGAAGCTTTCTTT
CASSVVGTTEAFF
>TRBV7-9|TRBJ2-1|-|TRBD2
TGTGCCAGCAGCTTACTCCCAGCGGGGGCCTACAATGAGCAGTTCTTC
CASSLLPAGAYNEQFF
>TRBV12-3/TRBV12-4|TRBJ2-3|few|-
TGTGCCAGTCGTCGGGGGGCGGGAGATACGCAGTATTTT
CASRRGAGDTQYF
>TRBV28|TRBJ2-5|few|-
TGTGCCAGCAGTTTTCCTAGTCTAAGGCAAGAGACCCAGTACTTC
CASSFPSLRQETQYF
>TRBV4-1|TRBJ1-2|-|TRBD1
TGCGCCAGCAGCCAGTTGGACAGGGCGAACTATGGCTACACCTTC
CASSQLDRANYGYTF
>TRBV12-3/TRBV12-4|TRBJ2-3|-|-
TGTGCCAGCAGTCTCCATCATGGGTCCACAGATACGCAGTATTTT
CASSLHHGSTDTQYF
>TRBV29-1|TRBJ2-7|-|TRBD2
TGCAGCGTTGAACGTCTAGCGGGAGTCTACAATGAGCAGTACTTC
CSVERLAGVYNEQYF
>TRBV9|TRBJ2-5|-|-
TGTGCCAGCAGCCCCCGCGGTGGGACCATCCAAGAGACCCAGTACTTC
CASSPRGGTIQETQYF